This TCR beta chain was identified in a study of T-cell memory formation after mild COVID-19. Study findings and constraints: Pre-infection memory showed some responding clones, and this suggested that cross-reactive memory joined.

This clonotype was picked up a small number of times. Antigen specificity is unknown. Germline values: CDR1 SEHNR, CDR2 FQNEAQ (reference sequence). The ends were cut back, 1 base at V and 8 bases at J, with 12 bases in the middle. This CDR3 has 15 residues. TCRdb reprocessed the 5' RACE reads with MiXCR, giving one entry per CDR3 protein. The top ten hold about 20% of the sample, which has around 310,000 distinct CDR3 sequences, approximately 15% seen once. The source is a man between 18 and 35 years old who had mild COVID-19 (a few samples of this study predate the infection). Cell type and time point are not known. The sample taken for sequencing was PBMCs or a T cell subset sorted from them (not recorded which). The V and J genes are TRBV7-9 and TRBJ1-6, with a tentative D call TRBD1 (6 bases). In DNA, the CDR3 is TGTGCCAGCAGCTTAGGCAGGGGAGGTGATTCACCCCTCCACTTT. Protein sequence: CASSLGRGGDSPLHF.